This paragraph covers one TCR beta chain sequence. This record belongs to a study of blood T cell repertoires in COVID-19. Turning to the study itself: Collection of acute and convalescent COVID-19 samples took place in the United States, Italy and Spain. The cDNA or gDNA used as material had been derived from T cells, B-cell-depleted T cells, or PBMCs.

Trimming removed 5 bases from V and 7 bases from J, with 20 bases in between. There are 15 residues in the CDR3. CDR1 is SEHNR and CDR2 is FQNEAQ in the germline V gene (reference sequence). Original methodology: Reference gene primers were amplified, and this amplification served to estimate nucleated cell counts. Sequencing was performed with immunoSEQ multiplex PCR; in TCRdb, only in-frame clones are kept and a portion is missing. Clone size and V and J calls were adopted from that table, with D and trimming inferred from the DNA. This table has about 150,000 clones, about 90% appearing once. The specimen sequenced was peripheral blood. V is TRBV7-9 and J is TRBJ1-2, with D perhaps TRBD1 (6 bases). This TCR was recovered from a man in his forties or fifties with acute or convalescent COVID-19. The CDR3 DNA reads as TGTGCCAGCAGCCCCAAGTCCGGGGCGGGGGCTGGCTACACCTTC. This encodes CASSPKSGAGAGYTF.